The 23 T cell receptor beta chains presented below share a single source sample, sequenced in a study of OX40 agonist ivuxolimab in advanced cancers. Using immunoSEQ multiplex PCR, the repertoire was profiled, and TCRdb retains in-frame clones only, with some absent. The sample includes approximately 50,000 clones, 70% to 85% of them seen just once. Sequencing was performed on CD4+ or CD8+ T cells sorted from blood, taken in a trial of the OX40 agonist ivuxolimab. The receptors stem from an adult with an advanced solid tumor such as melanoma, head and neck, liver or kidney cancer.

J is TRBJ2-3 and V is TRBV7-8; D is undetermined. V lost 5 bases and J lost 4, with 7 bases in between. The CDR3 extends over 12 amino acids. The germline CDR1 and CDR2 sequences are SGHVS and FQNEAQ. The CDR3 nucleotides are TGTGCCAGCAGCCTCCGCCCAGATACGCAGTATTTT. Residues: CASSLRPDTQYF.

The chain combines TRBV30 with TRBJ2-5, with 9 nucleotides matching TRBD2. Trimming took 3 bases from V and 7 from J; bases not matched to a gene: 15. Per germline, CDR1 GTSNPN and CDR2 SVGIG (reference sequence). The CDR3 has 16 amino acids. The CDR3 DNA follows: TGTGCCTGGAGCTCCGGGGTAGCGGGAGAGGGTTGGACCCAGTACTTC. This sequence encodes CAWSSGVAGEGWTQYF.

This rearrangement joins TRBV7-9 to TRBJ1-2; the match to TRBD1 covers 7 bases. J was trimmed by 4 bases and V by 5 bases; bases with no gene match: 4. The CDR3 totals 13 residues. The germline CDR1 and CDR2 sequences are SEHNR and FQNEAQ (reference sequence). DNA of the CDR3: TGTGCCAGCAGCGCGGGACAGTCCTATGGCTACACCTTC. This codes for CASSAGQSYGYTF.

V gene TRBV4-2 combines with J gene TRBJ2-7; 14 bases map to TRBD2. Germline CDR1 and CDR2: LGHNA and YNFKEQ. J was trimmed by 4 bases and V by 4 bases; bases with no gene match: 9. The CDR3 sequence is 17 residues long. The CDR3 nucleotides are TGTGCCAGCAGCCCGTCAGGGACTAGCGGGAGAGTATACGAGCAGTACTTC. It yields the protein CASSPSGTSGRVYEQYF.

The sample holds one count of this clone. The chain combines TRBV30 with TRBJ1-1; D call uncertain. Trimming removed 2 bases at V and 3 bases at J, with 7 bases between. Germline lookup yields CDR1 GTSNPN and CDR2 SVGIG (reference sequence). CDR3 length equals 12 residues. The CDR3 is CAWSRTYTEAFF. The CDR3 bases are TGTGCCTGGAGTAGGACCTACACTGAAGCTTTCTTT.

The genes are TRBV28 and TRBJ2-7; TRBD1 matches 9 bases. CDR1 and CDR2 from the germline V gene are MDHEN and SYDVKM. The CDR3 has 16 amino acids. The V gene end was trimmed by 7 bases and the J gene end by 3 bases; junction bases not matched to a gene: 13. CDR3: CASTPGGDRVFYEQYF. The CDR3 region has the DNA TGTGCCAGCACCCCCGGTGGGGACAGGGTCTTCTACGAGCAGTACTTC. The variable domain in full, with the rest retrieved from reference TRBV28 and TRBJ2-7, is DVKVTQSSRYLVKRTGEKVFLECVQDMDHENMFWYRQDPGLGLRLIYFSYDVKMKEKGDIPEGYSVSREKKERFSLILESASTNQTSMYLCASTPGGDRVFYEQYFGPGTRLTVT.

The chain links TRBV27 to TRBJ1-2; TRBD1 matches at 7 bases. Germline V gives CDR1 MNHEY, CDR2 SMNVEV (reference sequence). V dropped 6 bases and J dropped 8; count of bases not matched to a gene: 18. The CDR3 totals 16 residues. The DNA of the CDR3 is TGTGCCAGCAGCCGTACAGACAGGGAGGGAGGTAACGGCTACACCTTC. Its translation: CASSRTDREGGNGYTF.

The genes are TRBV28 and TRBJ2-4; D is undetermined. Germline V gene data show CDR1 as MDHEN and CDR2 as SYDVKM. CDR3 size: 18 residues. V dropped 6 bases and J dropped 1 base, with 22 bases sitting between them. DNA of the CDR3: TGTGCCAGCAGCCCTCGTTCTGGAAAATATATGGCCAAAAACATTCAGTACTTC. It codes for CASSPRSGKYMAKNIQYF.

This clone was recorded once. This chain links TRBV7-9 with TRBJ1-1, with D unresolved. The CDR3 is 14 amino acids. V dropped 1 base and J dropped 0 bases, with 6 bases sitting between them. Germline CDR1 reads SEHNR; CDR2 reads FQNEAQ (reference sequence). Here the CDR3 DNA reads TGTGCCAGCAGCTTAGACGGTGTGAACACTGAAGCTTTCTTT. Its protein product is CASSLDGVNTEAFF. Looking up the rest from reference TRBV7-9 and TRBJ1-1 gives the full variable domain: DTGVSQNPRHKITKRGQNVTFRCDPISEHNRLYWYRQTLGQGPEFLTYFQNEAQLEKSRLLSDRFSAERPKGSFSTLEIQRTEQGDSAMYLCASSLDGVNTEAFFGQGTRLTVV.

The chain is built from TRBV11-2 and TRBJ1-1, with unresolved D. This CDR3 is 13 amino acids long. V lost 1 base, J lost 5 bases, and 8 bases lay in between. Germline CDR1 and CDR2: SGHAT and FQNNGV. This CDR3 is CASSLARLTEAFF. In nucleotides, the CDR3 is TGTGCCAGCAGCTTAGCACGGTTGACTGAAGCTTTCTTT.

This clone has just one count. The gene calls are TRBV7-9 and TRBJ2-3, with 11 bases matching TRBD2. The CDR3 consists of 16 residues. Unmatched junction bases numbered 7, after V lost 5 bases and J lost 3 bases. Germline V gene data show CDR1 as SEHNR and CDR2 as FQNEAQ (reference sequence). The CDR3 spells CASSKIGTSGTDTQYF. In DNA form, the CDR3 reads TGTGCCAGCAGCAAAATCGGGACTAGCGGTACAGATACGCAGTATTTT.

The rearrangement links TRBV6-6 to TRBJ2-7, with D perhaps TRBD2 (6 bases). CDR3 size: 13 residues. Looked up from germline, CDR1 is MNHNY and CDR2 is SVGAGI (reference sequence). V lost 4 bases and J lost 0, with 7 bases in between. CDR3 loop: CASSSGVSYEQYF. CDR3 DNA: TGTGCCAGCAGTTCGGGGGTCTCCTACGAGCAGTACTTC.

This clone was recorded a few times. V and J are TRBV10-1 and TRBJ1-1; no firm D call. Trimming cost V 3 bases and J 0 bases, with 8 bases left between them. The CDR3 is 14 amino acids. Germline values: CDR1 WNHNN, CDR2 SYGVQD (reference sequence). CDR3 nucleotides: TGCGCCAGCAGTGACGACCAGGTGAACACTGAAGCTTTCTTT. Its protein product is CASSDDQVNTEAFF.

This clone is labeled as medium-sized. The chain has TRBV28 and TRBJ1-5; tentative D call: TRBD1 (6 bases). The CDR3 totals 14 residues. V dropped 6 bases and J dropped 2 bases, with 11 bases sitting between them. Germline CDR1 and CDR2: MDHEN and SYDVKM. CDR3 sequence: CASSASGGNQPQHF. CDR3 in DNA: TGTGCCAGCAGCGCATCAGGGGGCAATCAGCCCCAGCATTTT.

V gene TRBV6-6 combines with J gene TRBJ1-5, with D possibly TRBD1 on 5 matching bases. This CDR3 spans 16 amino acids. Germline CDR1 is MNHNY and CDR2 is SVGAGI (reference sequence). Between the trimmed V and J ends, which lost 5 bases and 1 base, there was a span of 15 bases. CDR3 residues: CASSPPGAGSNQPQHF. The CDR3 DNA follows: TGTGCCAGCAGTCCGCCCGGGGCAGGGAGCAATCAGCCCCAGCATTTT.

The chain recombines TRBV5-1 with TRBJ1-6, with D possibly matching TRBD1 (5 bases). The CDR3 sequence is 16 residues long. The germline V gene encodes CDR1 SGHRS and CDR2 YFSETQ. V was clipped by 4 bases and J by 9 bases, with 20 bases between them. CDR3: CASSIGTSRAGSPLHF. In DNA form, the CDR3 reads TGCGCCAGCAGCATCGGGACCTCTAGGGCCGGTTCACCCCTCCACTTT.

The rearrangement uses TRBV7-9 and TRBJ2-4; the match to TRBD2 covers 10 bases. The V gene's germline CDR1 is SEHNR and CDR2 FQNEAQ (reference sequence). Losses at the gene ends were 2 bases for V and 0 bases for J; bases not matched to a gene: 4. The CDR3 has 17 amino acids. The CDR3 sequence is CASSLIAGGLAKNIQYF. The CDR3 DNA is TGTGCCAGCAGCTTAATAGCGGGGGGATTAGCCAAAAACATTCAGTACTTC. The full variable domain, in which reference TRBV7-9 and TRBJ2-4 provide the parts outside the CDR3, is DTGVSQNPRHKITKRGQNVTFRCDPISEHNRLYWYRQTLGQGPEFLTYFQNEAQLEKSRLLSDRFSAERPKGSFSTLEIQRTEQGDSAMYLCASSLIAGGLAKNIQYFGAGTRLSVL.

This sequence joins TRBV6-1 and TRBJ1-5; maybe TRBD1 (6 bases). Germline lookup yields CDR1 MNHNS and CDR2 SASEGT. The V end was cut by 1 base, the J end by 7 bases, with 11 bases between. The CDR3 runs to 14 residues. This CDR3 is CASSEGWGAQPQHF. The CDR3 nucleotides read TGTGCCAGCAGTGAAGGATGGGGGGCCCAGCCCCAGCATTTT.

The rearrangement links TRBV15 to TRBJ2-2; perhaps TRBD2 as D (5 bases). The CDR3 totals 14 residues. V lost 6 bases and J lost 4, with 12 bases in between. Germline V gene lookup returns CDR1 LNHNV and CDR2 YYDKDF (reference sequence). The chain's CDR3 is CATREGRSTGELFF. The CDR3 DNA sequence: TGTGCCACCAGAGAGGGCCGAAGCACCGGGGAGCTGTTTTTT.

The rearrangement uses TRBV5-4 and TRBJ2-7; tentatively, D is TRBD1 or TRBD2 (5 bases each). Germline V gene sequence: CDR1 SGHNT, CDR2 YYREEE (reference sequence). This CDR3 comprises 15 residues. The V end lost 0 bases, the J end lost 6 bases, and 16 bases lay between the germline ends. The CDR3 DNA reads TGTGCCAGCAGCTTGGGTGTTAGCGCCAGGGTCGAGCAGTACTTC. Encoded protein: CASSLGVSARVEQYF.

The chain couples TRBV18 to TRBJ2-7, with 9 bases aligning to TRBD2. CDR3 length: 16 residues. The J segment lost 5 bases and the V segment lost 6 bases, leaving 14 bases of the junction unmatched. CDR1 is KGHSH and CDR2 is LQKENI in the germline V gene. The CDR3 protein is CASSPGEGLARNEQYF. CDR3 bases: TGTGCCAGCTCTCCGGGCGAGGGACTAGCACGAAACGAGCAGTACTTC.

The chain is built from TRBV11-3 and TRBJ2-3, with D maybe TRBD1 (6 bases). This CDR3 region has 13 residues. The germline V gene has CDR1 SGHNT and CDR2 YENEEA. Trimming pared 4 bases from V and 4 bases from J, leaving 9 bases between. The DNA for the CDR3 is TGTGCCAGCAGCTCCCGGACAGCAGATACGCAGTATTTT. The encoded protein is CASSSRTADTQYF.

CDR3 amino acids: CASSLERQNEQFF. DNA for the CDR3: TGTGCCAGCAGCTTAGAAAGGCAAAATGAGCAGTTCTTC. This chain uses TRBV11-3 with TRBJ2-1; the D is unclear. The length of the CDR3 is 13 residues. CDR1 is SGHNT, CDR2 YENEEA, per germline. Trimming left V 0 bases short and J 7 bases short, with 7 bases between.